These T cell receptor beta chains were read from a single sample in a study of shared clonotypes between healthy human individuals. The assay was immunoSEQ multiplex PCR, and TCRdb's table has in-frame clones only and misses some. This table has about 2.1 million clones, around 93% appearing once. The sequenced material came from naive CD8+ T cells from PBMCs. These receptors were obtained from a man between 18 and 35 years old in good health. Some clones in this sample may be carry-over from other donors' samples. Both conserved end residues are part of each CDR3. D genes are given only for firm matches. The listing skips clone size in some rows; elsewhere it reads once, few, many or a size class.

J	size	length	D	V	CDR3	DNA
TRBJ2-7	-	15	TRBD1	TRBV2	CASSLTGQDVGEQYF	TGTGCCAGCAGTCTGACAGGGCAGGACGTTGGCGAGCAGTACTTC
TRBJ1-2	once	17	-	TRBV28	CASSLVPTLQSSDGYTF	TGTGCCAGCAGTTTAGTCCCCACCCTACAAAGTTCCGATGGCTACACCTTC
TRBJ1-1	-	12	-	TRBV29-1	CSVEGGGTEAFF	TGCAGCGTTGAAGGGGGAGGCACTGAAGCTTTCTTT
TRBJ2-7	-	15	TRBD2	TRBV4-3	CASSRVLAVSYEQYF	TGCGCCAGCAGCCGGGTTCTAGCGGTCTCCTACGAGCAGTACTTC
TRBJ2-5	once	17	TRBD1	TRBV7-8	CASSFPELDRGQETQYF	TGTGCCAGCAGCTTTCCTGAACTTGACAGGGGGCAGGAGACCCAGTACTTC
TRBJ2-7	-	15	TRBD2	TRBV2	CASRLSGRAGYEQYF	TGTGCCAGCAGGCTGAGCGGGAGGGCCGGCTACGAGCAGTACTTC
TRBJ2-3	-	19	-	TRBV7-9	CASRGVVVERRLSTDTQYF	TGTGCCAGCCGTGGGGTTGTGGTGGAACGCCGATTGAGCACAGATACGCAGTATTTT
TRBJ2-3	-	18	TRBD2	TRBV5-4	CASSFPLSPSGHSDTQYF	TGTGCCAGCAGCTTTCCCCTATCACCTAGCGGGCACTCAGATACGCAGTATTTT
TRBJ1-1	-	17	-	TRBV28	CASSFTWGGAMNTEAFF	TGTGCCAGCAGTTTTACATGGGGGGGGGCCATGAACACTGAAGCTTTCTTT
TRBJ2-2	-	15	-	TRBV7-9	CASSGRGPNTGELFF	TGTGCCAGCAGCGGCAGGGGCCCGAACACCGGGGAGCTGTTTTTT
TRBJ2-7	few	13	-	TRBV6-5	CASSYSDGYEQYF	TGTGCCAGCAGTTACTCGGACGGCTACGAGCAGTACTTC
TRBJ1-2	-	15	TRBD1	TRBV28	CASSFGDRVVYGYTF	TGTGCCAGCAGTTTTGGGGACAGGGTCGTCTATGGCTACACCTTC
TRBJ1-2	-	13	-	TRBV5-6	CASSLGQVDGYTF	TGTGCCAGCAGCTTGGGGCAAGTCGACGGCTACACCTTC
TRBJ2-1	once	15	-	TRBV6-5	CASSSPDRDSHEQFF	TGTGCCAGCAGTTCCCCGGACAGAGATAGCCATGAGCAGTTCTTC
TRBJ2-2	-	16	-	TRBV27	CASSLIQTLNTGELFF	TGTGCCAGCAGCCTCATCCAGACCTTGAACACCGGGGAGCTGTTTTTT
TRBJ1-5	-	13	-	TRBV25-1	CASSDSVNQPQHF	TGTGCCAGCAGTGACAGCGTCAATCAGCCCCAGCATTTT